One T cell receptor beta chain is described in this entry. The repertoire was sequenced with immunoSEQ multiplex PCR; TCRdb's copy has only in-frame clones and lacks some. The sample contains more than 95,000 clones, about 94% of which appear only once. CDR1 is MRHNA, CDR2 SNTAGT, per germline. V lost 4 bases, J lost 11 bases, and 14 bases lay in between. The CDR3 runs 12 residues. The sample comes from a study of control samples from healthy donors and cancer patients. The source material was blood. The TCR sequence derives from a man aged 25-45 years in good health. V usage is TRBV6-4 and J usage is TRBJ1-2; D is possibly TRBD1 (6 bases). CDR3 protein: CASSGATGKYTF. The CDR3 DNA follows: TGTGCCAGCAGTGGCGCCACAGGGAAGTACACCTTC.